The 21 T cell receptor beta chains below were found in one sample sequenced in a study of T cell repertoires in cytomegalovirus infection. TCRdb redid the calling of the reads with MiXCR, one entry per CDR3 protein. This table holds hundreds of thousands of distinct CDR3 sequences, roughly a third found once. No antigen is known for these receptors. This specimen consisted of cultured CD8+ T cells from PBMCs, obtained from culture after CMV antigen stimulation. The receptor source for this set is a human donor in good health (CMV status not recorded). Some clones in this sample may be carry-over from other donors' samples.

The rearrangement joins TRBV19 to TRBJ1-3; D is uncertain. Trimming removed 5 bases at V and 4 bases at J, with 30 bases between. Looked up from germline, CDR1 is LNHDA and CDR2 is SQIVND (reference sequence). This CDR3 is 20 amino acids long. CDR3 region: CASSPRTDPGYGLSGNTIYF. The CDR3 DNA is TGTGCCAGTAGTCCCCGGACTGATCCTGGCTATGGGCTCTCCGGAAACACCATATATTTT. The full variable domain, completed using reference TRBV19 and TRBJ1-3, is DGGITQSPKYLFRKEGQNVTLSCEQNLNHDAMYWYRQDPGQGLRLIYYSQIVNDFQKGDIAEGYSVSREKKESFPLTVTSAQKNPTAFYLCASSPRTDPGYGLSGNTIYFGEGSWLTVV.

This clonotype was seen more than once but under ten times. The chain combines TRBV27 with TRBJ2-7, with D perhaps given as TRBD1 or TRBD2 (7 bases each). CDR3 length: 18 residues. V was trimmed by 5 bases and J by 4 bases, leaving 27 bases between them. Germline V gives CDR1 MNHEY, CDR2 SMNVEV (reference sequence). The CDR3 DNA follows: TGTGCCAGCAGTCCCCGCCGGGGGGACAGCTACACTGAATACGAGCAGTACTTC. Its protein is CASSPRRGDSYTEYEQYF.

The sample holds a few counts of this clonotype. This sequence joins TRBV27 and TRBJ2-7, with 10 nucleotides matching TRBD1. CDR1 MNHEY and CDR2 SMNVEV come from the germline V gene (reference sequence). The CDR3 contains 15 residues. V dropped 5 bases and J dropped 9; count of bases not matched to a gene: 13. CDR3 sequence (DNA): TGTGCCAGCAGTCCCGGGACAGGGGCCTTTCGGGGGCAGTACTTC. This codes for CASSPGTGAFRGQYF.

Note on this clonotype: An end of the junction differs from the germline gene, which may be a read error. The CDR3 sequence: CAGSVDRLAPMNEQFF. CDR3 nucleotide sequence: TGTGCCGGCAGCGTAGATAGGTTAGCCCCAATGAATGAGCAGTTCTTC. The rearrangement links TRBV9 to TRBJ2-1; D gene uncertain. The CDR3 is made up of 16 amino acids. The germline gives CDR1 SGDLS, CDR2 YYNGEE.

The V call is TRBV24-1, the J call TRBJ2-5, with TRBD1 matching over 7 bases. The length of the CDR3 is 16 residues. In germline, CDR1 is KGHDR, CDR2 SFDVKD. V gave up 2 bases and J gave up 5 bases; unmatched junction bases: 10. The CDR3: CATSDYRQGSKETQYF. DNA of the CDR3: TGTGCCACCAGTGATTACCGACAGGGCTCAAAGGAGACCCAGTACTTC.

This clonotype was detected only a few times. This rearrangement joins TRBV12-3 or TRBV12-4 to TRBJ2-5; D is perhaps TRBD2 (6 bases). CDR3 length: 14 amino acids. Trimming removed 7 bases from V and 4 bases from J, with 16 bases in between. The CDR3 reads CASTRDTSLETQYF. CDR3 sequence (DNA): TGTGCCAGCACCCGGGATACTAGCTTAGAGACCCAGTACTTC.

The chain links TRBV6-5 to TRBJ1-1; D perhaps matches TRBD1 (5 bases). CDR3 length equals 17 residues. Trimming stripped 0 bases from V and 2 bases from J, with 16 bases between. Germline CDR1 and CDR2: MNHEY and SVGAGI. The CDR3 reads CASSYSGGPTINTEAFF. CDR3 nucleotides: TGTGCCAGCAGTTACTCGGGGGGTCCGACCATTAACACTGAAGCTTTCTTT.

J is TRBJ2-5 and V is TRBV7-9; D may be TRBD1 (5 bases). The V gene's germline CDR1 is SEHNR and CDR2 FQNEAQ (reference sequence). V lost 5 bases, J lost 2 bases, and 9 bases lay in between. CDR3 size: 13 residues. The CDR3, as DNA: TGTGCCAGCAGCCGACAGCGACAAGAGACCCAGTACTTC. Translated: CASSRQRQETQYF.

At least ten counts were recorded for this clonotype. The chain uses TRBV7-6 and TRBJ2-1; TRBD1 is a possible D gene (5 bases). V shed 7 bases and J shed 8 bases, with 12 bases lying between them. This CDR3 comprises 12 residues. In germline, CDR1 is SGHVS, CDR2 FNYEAQ. Here the CDR3 DNA reads TGTGCCAGCACTCCAGGGAACGATGAGCAGTTCTTC. The encoded protein is CASTPGNDEQFF.

This chain uses TRBV4-3 with TRBJ2-1; 10 nucleotides match TRBD2. The CDR3 runs to 16 residues. Germline CDR1 and CDR2: LGHNA and YSLEER. V trimming: 0 bases; J trimming: 8 bases; junction bases outside the gene matches: 7. CDR3 residues: CASSQDEGLAGDEQFF. The CDR3 DNA sequence: TGCGCCAGCAGCCAAGACGAGGGGCTAGCGGGGGATGAGCAGTTCTTC.

The sample holds a few counts of this clonotype. The J gene is TRBJ1-6, the V gene TRBV4-1; 9 positions match TRBD1. The germline CDR1 and CDR2 sequences are MGHRA and YSYEKL. V trimming: 3 bases; J trimming: 7 bases; junction bases outside the gene matches: 7. CDR3 length: 16 residues. The CDR3 reads CASSQDGTGKNSPLHF. For the CDR3, the DNA is TGCGCCAGCAGCCAGGACGGGACAGGGAAAAATTCACCCCTCCACTTT.

V gene TRBV4-2 combines with J gene TRBJ2-3; no firm D call. Trimming stripped 0 bases from V and 0 bases from J, with 4 bases between. The CDR3 loop spans 14 amino acids. Germline V gene lookup returns CDR1 LGHNA and CDR2 YNFKEQ. CDR3 nucleotide sequence: TGTGCCAGCAGCCAAGAACTAAGCACAGATACGCAGTATTTT. This gives the protein CASSQELSTDTQYF.

A single count supports this clonotype. The rearrangement links TRBV19 to TRBJ1-4, with a weak D call TRBD1 (6 bases). The CDR3 extends over 14 amino acids. Trimming removed 5 bases from V and 7 bases from J, with 14 bases in between. Germline loops: CDR1 LNHDA, CDR2 SQIVND (reference sequence). The DNA of the CDR3 is TGTGCCAGTAGTTACCAGGGGCGAGCTGAAAAACTGTTTTTT. Its protein is CASSYQGRAEKLFF.

As for this clonotype: A read error may be the cause here, since a much bigger clone is one base away. The V call is TRBV7-8, the J call TRBJ2-3, with D perhaps TRBD2 (6 bases). Trimming pared 5 bases from V and 2 bases from J, leaving 11 bases between. Germline CDR1 SGHVS, CDR2 FQNEAQ. CDR3 length: 14 residues. CDR3 region: CASSPRTITDTQYF. In nucleotides, the CDR3 is TGTGCCAGCAGCCCCAGGACTATCACAGATACGCAGTATTTT.

The V call is TRBV7-8, the J call TRBJ1-1, with no clear D. This CDR3 has 12 residues. Trimming removed 6 bases at V and 11 bases at J, with 16 bases between. From germline, CDR1 is SGHVS and CDR2 FQNEAQ. In DNA, the CDR3 is TGTGCCAGCAGTCGCGCGGTGGTTGGGGCTTTCTTT. Residues: CASSRAVVGAFF.

This chain connects TRBV6-1 to TRBJ2-1, with D possibly matching TRBD1 (6 bases). Germline loops: CDR1 MNHNS, CDR2 SASEGT. The V end was cut by 0 bases, the J end by 3 bases, with 6 bases between. CDR3 length equals 14 residues. CDR3 sequence (DNA): TGTGCCAGCAGTGAAGCAGGGGGCTACAATGAGCAGTTCTTC. This codes for CASSEAGGYNEQFF.

This clonotype was seen ten or more times. The chain employs TRBV7-9 and TRBJ1-2, with 7 bases identical to TRBD1. The germline CDR1 and CDR2 sequences are SEHNR and FQNEAQ (reference sequence). The V gene end was trimmed by 5 bases and the J gene end by 4 bases; junction bases not matched to a gene: 7. The CDR3 contains 14 residues. CDR3 in DNA: TGTGCCAGCAGCCCCTGGACAGGCATCTATGGCTACACCTTC. This encodes CASSPWTGIYGYTF.

The rearrangement joins TRBV7-6 to TRBJ1-1; the D is unclear. This CDR3 has 15 amino acids. V lost 1 base to trimming and J lost 0 bases, with 9 bases between them. CDR1 and CDR2 (germline): SGHVS, FNYEAQ. CDR3 sequence: CASSLEGRMNTEAFF. In DNA, the CDR3 is TGTGCCAGCAGCTTAGAGGGTCGGATGAACACTGAAGCTTTCTTT.

This chain links TRBV7-9 with TRBJ1-2, with TRBD1 matching over 8 bases. The CDR3 has 14 amino acids. V gave up 1 base and J gave up 4 bases; unmatched junction bases: 2. Looked up from germline, CDR1 is SEHNR and CDR2 is FQNEAQ (reference sequence). CDR3 loop: CASSLEGQAYGYTF. Written as DNA, the CDR3 is TGTGCCAGCAGCTTAGAGGGACAGGCCTATGGCTACACCTTC.

The V and J genes are TRBV6-6 and TRBJ2-7, with D hard to call. This CDR3 spans 13 amino acids. Trimming pared 7 bases from V and 0 bases from J, leaving 10 bases between. Germline V gene lookup returns CDR1 MNHNY and CDR2 SVGAGI (reference sequence). The CDR3 is CASKDPSSYEQYV. CDR3 DNA sequence: TGTGCCAGCAAGGATCCCAGCTCCTACGAGCAGTACGTC.

This clonotype was observed a handful of times. The rearrangement joins TRBV20-1 to TRBJ2-3, with D possibly being TRBD2 (5 bases). The germline V gene has CDR1 DFQATT and CDR2 SNEGSKA (reference sequence). There are 14 residues in the CDR3. V lost 0 bases and J lost 4, with 11 bases in between. CDR3 in DNA: TGCAGTGCTAGAGATGGAGGCGGATCAGATACGCAGTATTTT. Protein product: CSARDGGGSDTQYF.